A selection of T cell receptor beta chains follows, all from one sample in a study of CD8 T cells in Susac syndrome. TCRdb passed the immunoSEQ multiplex PCR reads through MiXCR, listing each CDR3 protein once. Found here are roughly 130,000 distinct CDR3 sequences, 96% of them singletons; the top ten hold roughly 0.14%. Sequenced: CD4+ T cells from PBMCs. The receptor source for this set is a human donor with Susac syndrome. Both conserved end residues are part of each CDR3. A D gene is named only where the DNA matches it firmly. Size is stated for part of the rows, as once, few or many counts, or as a class when the clone is expanded.

v_call: TRBV5-6; cdr3_length: 17; j_call: TRBJ2-7; d_call: TRBD1; clone_size: -; cdr3_nt: TGTGCCAGCAGCCTGGTGGTCGGACAGGGGCCTTCCTACGAGCAGTACTTC; cdr3_aa: CASSLVVGQGPSYEQYF
v_call: TRBV5-1; cdr3_length: 16; j_call: TRBJ2-5; d_call: -; clone_size: -; cdr3_nt: TGCGCCAGCAGCTTTTCTAGGGGCCTTACGCAAGAGACCCAGTACTTC; cdr3_aa: CASSFSRGLTQETQYF
v_call: TRBV20-1; cdr3_length: 11; j_call: TRBJ2-7; d_call: -; clone_size: -; cdr3_nt: TGCAGTGCTAGAGATTACTACGAGCAGTACTTC; cdr3_aa: CSARDYYEQYF
v_call: TRBV29-1; cdr3_length: 13; j_call: TRBJ2-7; d_call: TRBD2; clone_size: -; cdr3_nt: TGCAGCGTTGCGACTAGCCTTACAGGCGAGCAGTACTTC; cdr3_aa: CSVATSLTGEQYF
v_call: TRBV5-1; cdr3_length: 13; j_call: TRBJ1-1; d_call: -; clone_size: -; cdr3_nt: TGCGCCAGCAGCTTGGAGTGGGACACTGAAGCTTTCTTT; cdr3_aa: CASSLEWDTEAFF
v_call: TRBV2; cdr3_length: 12; j_call: TRBJ2-2; d_call: -; clone_size: -; cdr3_nt: TGTGCCAGCAGTCGCGGCCCCAGGGAGCTGTTTTTT; cdr3_aa: CASSRGPRELFF
v_call: TRBV2; cdr3_length: 14; j_call: TRBJ1-1; d_call: -; clone_size: -; cdr3_nt: TGTGCCAGCAGTGTCGGGGCCCCGGGCGCTGAAGCTTTCTTT; cdr3_aa: CASSVGAPGAEAFF
v_call: TRBV29-1; cdr3_length: 14; j_call: TRBJ2-1; d_call: TRBD2; clone_size: -; cdr3_nt: TGCAGCGTTGATACTAGCGGATCCTACAATGAGCAGTTCTTC; cdr3_aa: CSVDTSGSYNEQFF
v_call: TRBV5-1; cdr3_length: 12; j_call: TRBJ2-1; d_call: -; clone_size: -; cdr3_nt: TGCGCCAGCAGCTTACAGGGAAATGAGCAGTTCTTC; cdr3_aa: CASSLQGNEQFF
v_call: TRBV29-1; cdr3_length: 11; j_call: TRBJ1-2; d_call: -; clone_size: few; cdr3_nt: TGCAGCGTTGAGTCTAACTATGGCTACACCTTC; cdr3_aa: CSVESNYGYTF
v_call: TRBV20-1; cdr3_length: 14; j_call: TRBJ2-4; d_call: -; clone_size: -; cdr3_nt: TGCAGTGCTGGGCGGGACGTAGGCAAAAACATTCAGTACTTC; cdr3_aa: CSAGRDVGKNIQYF
v_call: TRBV6-2/TRBV6-3; cdr3_length: 15; j_call: TRBJ1-2; d_call: -; clone_size: -; cdr3_nt: TGTGCCAGCAGTTCCATCCTAGAGAGGACTTATGGCTACACCTTC; cdr3_aa: CASSSILERTYGYTF
v_call: TRBV7-9; cdr3_length: 16; j_call: TRBJ2-3; d_call: TRBD2; clone_size: -; cdr3_nt: TGTGCCAGCAGCCCAACCGGGACTAGGGGCACAGATACGCAGTATTTT; cdr3_aa: CASSPTGTRGTDTQYF
v_call: TRBV18; cdr3_length: 17; j_call: TRBJ1-2; d_call: -; clone_size: -; cdr3_nt: TGTGCCAGCTCACCACTCCCCGGCGGTAGAGCTAACTATGGCTACACCTTC; cdr3_aa: CASSPLPGGRANYGYTF
v_call: TRBV12-3/TRBV12-4; cdr3_length: 17; j_call: TRBJ2-7; d_call: -; clone_size: -; cdr3_nt: TGTGCCAGCAGTTCCTCAAGCGGGCAATACCTAGCCTACGAGCAGTACTTC; cdr3_aa: CASSSSSGQYLAYEQYF
v_call: TRBV10-3; cdr3_length: 15; j_call: TRBJ1-2; d_call: -; clone_size: -; cdr3_nt: TGTGCCATCAGCCGGGGGGGGACCGAGAACTATGGCTACACCTTC; cdr3_aa: CAISRGGTENYGYTF